This TCR beta chain came from a study of blood T cell repertoires in COVID-19. Study-level information: The study drew acute and convalescent COVID-19 samples from the United States, Italy and Spain. T cells, B-cell-depleted T cells, or PBMCs provided the cDNA or gDNA that served as material.

The authors' processing: Using reference gene primer amplification, nucleated cell counts were estimated. Here immunoSEQ multiplex PCR was the method, and the copy in TCRdb shows in-frame clones only, minus some. Clone size and V and J calls were adopted from that table, with D and trimming inferred from the DNA. The table has around 250,000 clones, about 82% seen once; the top ten hold roughly an eighth. Trimming removed 1 base from V and 5 bases from J, with 11 bases in between. Germline loops: CDR1 SGHDN, CDR2 FVKESK. The CDR3 totals 14 residues. This clonotype was obtained from a man older than 75 with acute or convalescent COVID-19. The sample taken for sequencing was peripheral blood. J is TRBJ1-1 and V is TRBV14; TRBD1 is a possible D gene (6 bases). This CDR3 is CASSQGGRGTEAFF. In nucleotides, the CDR3 is TGTGCCAGCAGCCAAGGAGGGAGGGGGACTGAAGCTTTCTTT.